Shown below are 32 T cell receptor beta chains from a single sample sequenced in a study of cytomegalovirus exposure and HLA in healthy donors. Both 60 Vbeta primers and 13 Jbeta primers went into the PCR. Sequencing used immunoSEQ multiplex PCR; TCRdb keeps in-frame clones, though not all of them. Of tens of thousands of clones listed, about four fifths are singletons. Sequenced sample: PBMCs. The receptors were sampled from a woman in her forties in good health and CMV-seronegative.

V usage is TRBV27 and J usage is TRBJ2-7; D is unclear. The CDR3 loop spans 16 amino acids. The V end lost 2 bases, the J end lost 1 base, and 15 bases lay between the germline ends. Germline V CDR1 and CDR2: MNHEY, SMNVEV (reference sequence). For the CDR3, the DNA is TGTGCCAGCAGTTTAAGGTTTGGGCTTACATCCTACGAGCAGTACTTC. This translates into CASSLRFGLTSYEQYF.

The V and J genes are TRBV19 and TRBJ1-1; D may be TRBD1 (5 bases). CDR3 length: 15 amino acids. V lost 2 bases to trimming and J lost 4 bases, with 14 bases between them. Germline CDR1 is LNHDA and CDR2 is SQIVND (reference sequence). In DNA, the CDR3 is TGTGCCAGTAGTATATGGAGGGGCTCGGGCACTGAAGCTTTCTTT. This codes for CASSIWRGSGTEAFF.

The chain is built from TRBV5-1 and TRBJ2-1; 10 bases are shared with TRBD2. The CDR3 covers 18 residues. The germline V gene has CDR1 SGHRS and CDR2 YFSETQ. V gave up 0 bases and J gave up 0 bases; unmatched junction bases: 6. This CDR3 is CASSLDSSGRYSYNEQFF. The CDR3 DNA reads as TGCGCCAGCAGCTTGGATTCTAGCGGGAGATACTCCTACAATGAGCAGTTCTTC. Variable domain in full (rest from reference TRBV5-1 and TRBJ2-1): KAGVTQTPRYLIKTRGQQVTLSCSPISGHRSVSWYQQTPGQGLQFLFEYFSETQRNKGNFPGRFSGRQFSNSRSEMNVSTLELGDSALYLCASSLDSSGRYSYNEQFFGPGTRLTVL.

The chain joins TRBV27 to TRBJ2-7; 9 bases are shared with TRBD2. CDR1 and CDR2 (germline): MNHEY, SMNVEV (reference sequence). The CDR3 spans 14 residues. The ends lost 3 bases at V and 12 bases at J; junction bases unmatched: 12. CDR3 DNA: TGTGCCAGCAGTTTTTCGGGACTAGCTTTTTCGCGGTACTTC. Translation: CASSFSGLAFSRYF.

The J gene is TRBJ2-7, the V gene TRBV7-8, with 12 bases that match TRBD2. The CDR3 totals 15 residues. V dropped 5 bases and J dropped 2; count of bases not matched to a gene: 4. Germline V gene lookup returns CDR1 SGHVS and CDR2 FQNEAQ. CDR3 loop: CASSLLAGGTYEQYF. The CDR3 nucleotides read TGTGCCAGCAGCCTCCTAGCGGGAGGGACCTACGAGCAGTACTTC.

The CDR3 DNA reads as TGTGCCAGCAGTTTACTAGCGGGCCCGGGATATGGGGATGAGCAGTTCTTC. Protein: CASSLLAGPGYGDEQFF. This rearrangement joins TRBV27 to TRBJ2-1, with 8 positions matching TRBD2. Losses at the gene ends were 2 bases for V and 8 bases for J; bases not matched to a gene: 14. The CDR3 covers 17 residues. Germline CDR1 reads MNHEY; CDR2 reads SMNVEV (reference sequence).

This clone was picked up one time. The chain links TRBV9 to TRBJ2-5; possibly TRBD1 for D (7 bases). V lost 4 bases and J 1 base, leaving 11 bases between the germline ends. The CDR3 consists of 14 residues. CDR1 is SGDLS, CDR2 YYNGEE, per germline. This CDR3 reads CASSPGDSQETQYF. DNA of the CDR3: TGTGCCAGCAGCCCGGGGGACAGCCAAGAGACCCAGTACTTC.

The CDR3: CASSLEGAKNIQYF. The CDR3 DNA reads TGTGCCAGCAGCTTGGAGGGGGCCAAAAACATTCAGTACTTC. The V gene is TRBV5-5, the J gene TRBJ2-4; D might be TRBD1 (5 bases). CDR3 size: 14 residues. Trimming took off 0 bases at V and 1 base at J, with 5 bases between the two ends. CDR1 SGHKS and CDR2 YYEKEE come from the germline V gene (reference sequence).

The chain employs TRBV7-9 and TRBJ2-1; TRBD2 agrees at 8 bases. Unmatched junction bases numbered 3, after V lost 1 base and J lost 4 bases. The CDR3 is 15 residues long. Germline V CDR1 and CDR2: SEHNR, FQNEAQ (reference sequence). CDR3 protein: CASSLGGLDYNEQFF. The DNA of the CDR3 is TGTGCCAGCAGCTTAGGGGGACTAGATTACAATGAGCAGTTCTTC.

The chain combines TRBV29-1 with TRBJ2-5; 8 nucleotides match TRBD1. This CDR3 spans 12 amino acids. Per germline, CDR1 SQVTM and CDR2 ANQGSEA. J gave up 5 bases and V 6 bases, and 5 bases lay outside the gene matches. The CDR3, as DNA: TGCAGCGTCGCGGGACAGGAGGAGACCCAGTACTTC. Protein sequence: CSVAGQEETQYF. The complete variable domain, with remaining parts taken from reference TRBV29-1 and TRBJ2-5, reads SAVISQKPSRDICQRGTSLTIQCQVDSQVTMMFWYRQQPGQSLTLIATANQGSEATYESGFVIDKFPISRPNLTFSTLTVSNMSPEDSSIYLCSVAGQEETQYFGPGTRLLVL.

This chain's CDR3 is CASSLAPGGALTYGYTF. The CDR3 DNA is TGTGCCAGCAGCTTAGCCCCCGGGGGGGCGCTTACCTATGGCTACACCTTC. The chain couples TRBV11-2 to TRBJ1-2, with D maybe TRBD1 (6 bases). The germline V gene encodes CDR1 SGHAT and CDR2 FQNNGV. Trimming took off 1 base at V and 4 bases at J, with 19 bases between the two ends. This CDR3 comprises 17 residues.

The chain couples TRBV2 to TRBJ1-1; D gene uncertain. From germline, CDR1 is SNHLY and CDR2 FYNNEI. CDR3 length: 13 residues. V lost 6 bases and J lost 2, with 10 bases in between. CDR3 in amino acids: CASRTGGNTEAFF. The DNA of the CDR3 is TGTGCCAGCAGGACGGGAGGTAACACTGAAGCTTTCTTT.

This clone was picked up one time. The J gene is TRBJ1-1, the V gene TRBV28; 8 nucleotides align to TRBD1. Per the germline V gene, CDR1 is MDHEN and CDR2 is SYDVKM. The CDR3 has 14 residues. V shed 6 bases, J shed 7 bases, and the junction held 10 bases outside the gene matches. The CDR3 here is CASSLQGAQGEAFF. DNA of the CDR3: TGTGCCAGCAGCTTGCAGGGGGCGCAGGGTGAAGCTTTCTTT. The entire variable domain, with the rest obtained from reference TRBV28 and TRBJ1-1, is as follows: DVKVTQSSRYLVKRTGEKVFLECVQDMDHENMFWYRQDPGLGLRLIYFSYDVKMKEKGDIPEGYSVSREKKERFSLILESASTNQTSMYLCASSLQGAQGEAFFGQGTRLTVV.

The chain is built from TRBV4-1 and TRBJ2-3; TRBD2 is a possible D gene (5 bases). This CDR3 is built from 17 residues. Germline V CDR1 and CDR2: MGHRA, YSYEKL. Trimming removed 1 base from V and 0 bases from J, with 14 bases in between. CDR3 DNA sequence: TGCGCCAGCAGCCAAGGTAACACTAGACGAAGCACAGATACGCAGTATTTT. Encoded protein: CASSQGNTRRSTDTQYF.

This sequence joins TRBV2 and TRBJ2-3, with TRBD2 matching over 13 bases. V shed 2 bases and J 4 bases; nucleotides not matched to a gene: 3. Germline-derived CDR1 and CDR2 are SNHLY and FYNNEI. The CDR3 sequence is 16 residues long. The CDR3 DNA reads TGTGCCAGCAGTGAACTTGGACTAGCGGGAGCAGATACGCAGTATTTT. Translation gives CASSELGLAGADTQYF.

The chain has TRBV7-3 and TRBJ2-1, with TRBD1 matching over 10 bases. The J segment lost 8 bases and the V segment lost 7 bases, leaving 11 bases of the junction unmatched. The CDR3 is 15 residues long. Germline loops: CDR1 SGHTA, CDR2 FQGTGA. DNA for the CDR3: TGTGCCAGCATCTCCCGGGACAGGGGTTCCTATGAGCAGTTCTTC. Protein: CASISRDRGSYEQFF.

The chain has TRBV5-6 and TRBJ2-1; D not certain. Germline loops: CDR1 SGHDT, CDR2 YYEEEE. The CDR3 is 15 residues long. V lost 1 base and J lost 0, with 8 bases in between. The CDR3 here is CASSLPGGSYNEQFF. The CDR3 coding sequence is TGTGCCAGCAGCTTGCCAGGTGGCTCCTACAATGAGCAGTTCTTC.

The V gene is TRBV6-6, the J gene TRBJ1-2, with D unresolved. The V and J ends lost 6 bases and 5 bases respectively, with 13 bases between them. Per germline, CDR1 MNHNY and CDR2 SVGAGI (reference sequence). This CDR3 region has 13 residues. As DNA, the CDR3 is TGTGCCAGCAGCCGCGACGGGATATATGGCTACACCTTC. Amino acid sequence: CASSRDGIYGYTF.

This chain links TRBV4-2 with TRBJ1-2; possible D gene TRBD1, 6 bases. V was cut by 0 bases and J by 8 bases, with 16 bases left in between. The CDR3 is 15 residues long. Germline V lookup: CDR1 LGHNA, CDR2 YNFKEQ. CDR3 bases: TGTGCCAGCAGCCAAGATTTCTCCGGGGGGCCCGGCTACACCTTC. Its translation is CASSQDFSGGPGYTF.

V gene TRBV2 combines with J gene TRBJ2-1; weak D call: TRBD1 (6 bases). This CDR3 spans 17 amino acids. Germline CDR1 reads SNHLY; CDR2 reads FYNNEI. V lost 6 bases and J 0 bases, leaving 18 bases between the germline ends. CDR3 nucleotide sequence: TGTGCCAGCAGCCCCCTACCGGGACACAACTCCTACAATGAGCAGTTCTTC. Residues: CASSPLPGHNSYNEQFF.

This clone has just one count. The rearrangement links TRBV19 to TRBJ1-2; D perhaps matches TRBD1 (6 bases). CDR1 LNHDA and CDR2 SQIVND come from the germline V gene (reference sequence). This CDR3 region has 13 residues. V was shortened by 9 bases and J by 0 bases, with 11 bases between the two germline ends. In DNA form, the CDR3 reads TGTGCCAGCGGAACAGGGACTAACTATGGCTACACCTTC. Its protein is CASGTGTNYGYTF.

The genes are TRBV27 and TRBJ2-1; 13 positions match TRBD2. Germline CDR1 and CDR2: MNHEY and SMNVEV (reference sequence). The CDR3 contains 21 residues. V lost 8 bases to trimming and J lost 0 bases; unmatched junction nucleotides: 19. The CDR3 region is CASRYDRGLAGARSSYNEQFF. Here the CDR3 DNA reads TGTGCCAGCCGCTATGACCGAGGACTAGCGGGAGCCAGGAGCTCCTACAATGAGCAGTTCTTC.

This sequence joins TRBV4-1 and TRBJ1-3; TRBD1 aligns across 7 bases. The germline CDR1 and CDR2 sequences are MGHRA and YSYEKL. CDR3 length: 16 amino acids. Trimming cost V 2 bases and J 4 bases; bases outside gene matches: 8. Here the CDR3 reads CASSQILDRVGNTIYF. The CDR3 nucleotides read TGCGCCAGCAGCCAAATCTTAGACAGGGTCGGAAACACCATATATTTT.

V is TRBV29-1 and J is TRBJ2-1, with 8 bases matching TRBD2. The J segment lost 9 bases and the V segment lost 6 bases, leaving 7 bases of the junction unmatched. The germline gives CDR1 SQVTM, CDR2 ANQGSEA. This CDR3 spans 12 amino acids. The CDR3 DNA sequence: TGCAGCGTCGGGAGGGCAGCCCGTGAGCAGTTCTTC. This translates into CSVGRAAREQFF.

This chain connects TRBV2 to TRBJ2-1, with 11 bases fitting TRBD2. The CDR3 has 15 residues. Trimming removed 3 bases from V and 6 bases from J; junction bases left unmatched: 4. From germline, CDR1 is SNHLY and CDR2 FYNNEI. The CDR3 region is CASSDGTSGSNEQFF. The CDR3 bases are TGTGCCAGCAGTGATGGGACTAGCGGATCCAATGAGCAGTTCTTC.

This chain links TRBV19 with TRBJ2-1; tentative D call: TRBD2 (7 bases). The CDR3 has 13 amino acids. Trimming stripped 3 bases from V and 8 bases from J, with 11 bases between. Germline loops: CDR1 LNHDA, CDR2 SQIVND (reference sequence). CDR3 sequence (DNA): TGTGCCAGTAGTATGGGGGGGCGAGATGAGCAGTTCTTC. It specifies CASSMGGRDEQFF.

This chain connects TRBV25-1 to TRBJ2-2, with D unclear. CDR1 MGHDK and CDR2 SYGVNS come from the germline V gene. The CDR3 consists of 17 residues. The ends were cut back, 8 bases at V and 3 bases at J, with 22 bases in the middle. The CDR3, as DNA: TGTGCCAGCCCAGTCGTAGTGACTCCAACCTACACCGGGGAGCTGTTTTTT. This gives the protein CASPVVVTPTYTGELFF.

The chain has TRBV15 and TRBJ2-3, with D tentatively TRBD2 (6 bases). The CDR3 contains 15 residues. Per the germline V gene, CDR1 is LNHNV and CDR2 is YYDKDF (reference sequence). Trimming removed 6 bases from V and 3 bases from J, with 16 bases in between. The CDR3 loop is CATRDTMGGTDTQYF. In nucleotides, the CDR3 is TGTGCCACCAGGGATACTATGGGAGGAACAGATACGCAGTATTTT.

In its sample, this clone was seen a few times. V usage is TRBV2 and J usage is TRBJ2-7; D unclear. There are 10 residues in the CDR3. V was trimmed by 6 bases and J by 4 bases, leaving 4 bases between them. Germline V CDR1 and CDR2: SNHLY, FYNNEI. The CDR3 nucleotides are TGTGCCAGCAGCCTATACGAGCAGTACTTC. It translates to CASSLYEQYF. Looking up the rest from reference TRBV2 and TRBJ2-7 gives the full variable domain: EPEVTQTPSHQVTQMGQEVILRCVPISNHLYFYWYRQILGQKVEFLVSFYNNEISEKSEIFDDQFSVERPDGSNFTLKIRSTKLEDSAMYFCASSLYEQYFGPGTRLTVT.

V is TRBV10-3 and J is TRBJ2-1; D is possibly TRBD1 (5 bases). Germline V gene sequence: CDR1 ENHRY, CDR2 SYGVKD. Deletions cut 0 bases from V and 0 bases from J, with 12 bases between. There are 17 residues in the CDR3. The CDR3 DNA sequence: TGTGCCATCAGTGAGTCGGGGCGCCCGAGCTCCTACAATGAGCAGTTCTTC. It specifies CAISESGRPSSYNEQFF.

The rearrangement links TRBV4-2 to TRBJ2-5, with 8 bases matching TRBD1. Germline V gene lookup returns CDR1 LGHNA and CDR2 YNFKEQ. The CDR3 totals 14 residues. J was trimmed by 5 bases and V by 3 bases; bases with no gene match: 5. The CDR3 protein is CASSQRQGKETQYF. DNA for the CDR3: TGTGCCAGCAGCCAGCGACAGGGGAAGGAGACCCAGTACTTC.

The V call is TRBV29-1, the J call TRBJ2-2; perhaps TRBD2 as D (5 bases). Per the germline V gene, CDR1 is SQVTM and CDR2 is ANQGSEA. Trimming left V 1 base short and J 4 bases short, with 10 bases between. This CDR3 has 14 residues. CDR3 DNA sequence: TGCAGCGTTGAAGTGAGGGTTGGCACCGGGGAGCTGTTTTTT. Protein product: CSVEVRVGTGELFF.